This entry lists 25 T cell receptor beta chains sequenced from one sample in a study of shared clonotypes between healthy human individuals. Profiling relied on immunoSEQ multiplex PCR, and the TCRdb table lists in-frame clones only, not all of them. The sample has around 2,100,000 clones; 85% to 95% are singletons. Naive CD8 cells lacked CD45RO and underwent positive selection for CCR7, leaving out terminally differentiated effector memory CD45RA+ cells. What was sequenced was naive CD8+ T cells sorted from blood. These receptors were obtained from a man between 18 and 29 years old in good health.

The J gene is TRBJ2-1, the V gene TRBV5-8, with D unclear. The V end was cut by 0 bases, the J end by 8 bases, with 12 bases between. The germline V gene has CDR1 SGHTS and CDR2 YDEGEE. The CDR3 length is 14 residues. CDR3 residues: CASSLVVGWDEQFF. The CDR3 DNA is TGTGCCAGCAGCTTGGTGGTGGGGTGGGATGAGCAGTTCTTC.

This chain joins TRBV4-1 and TRBJ2-5; 8 bases are a match to TRBD2. After removal of 6 bases from V and 5 bases from J, the junction contained 14 bases not matched to a gene. The CDR3 consists of 16 residues. Germline values: CDR1 MGHRA, CDR2 YSYEKL. The DNA for the CDR3 is TGCGCCAGCAGTTCGGGGGGGGACGTAGTATGGGAGACCCAGTACTTC. It translates to CASSSGGDVVWETQYF.

The rearrangement uses TRBV6-1 and TRBJ2-7; D remains ambiguous. This CDR3 is 14 amino acids long. Germline V lookup: CDR1 MNHNS, CDR2 SASEGT. V was cut by 1 base and J by 1 base, with 8 bases left in between. The CDR3 sequence: CASSEELGSYEQYF. CDR3 coding DNA: TGTGCCAGCAGTGAAGAGCTCGGATCCTACGAGCAGTACTTC.

The chain joins TRBV6-5 to TRBJ2-2; unclear D gene. There are 13 residues in the CDR3. The V gene's germline CDR1 is MNHEY and CDR2 SVGAGI. The V gene lost 3 bases and the J gene lost 5 bases, with 7 bases spanning the gap. For the CDR3, the DNA is TGTGCCAGCAGTTATGCAAGGACCGGGGAGCTGTTTTTT. Translation: CASSYARTGELFF.

A single count supports this clone. CDR3 loop: CASGSGGTDTQYF. Written as DNA, the CDR3 is TGTGCCAGCGGTAGCGGGGGCACAGATACGCAGTATTTT. The rearrangement links TRBV28 to TRBJ2-3; 8 nucleotides align to TRBD2. Germline V lookup: CDR1 MDHEN, CDR2 SYDVKM. This CDR3 spans 13 amino acids. Trimming cost V 8 bases and J 1 base; bases outside gene matches: 2.

Worth noting for this clone: This sample includes further DNA sequences coding for the same CDR3. The J gene is TRBJ2-7, the V gene TRBV30, with D unresolved. The germline V gene has CDR1 GTSNPN and CDR2 SVGIG (reference sequence). The V gene lost 3 bases and the J gene lost 2 bases, with 11 bases spanning the gap. There are 13 residues in the CDR3. The CDR3 region has the DNA TGTGCCTGGAGCGTAGGCGGTACCTACGAGCAGTACTTC. This translates into CAWSVGGTYEQYF.

The chain couples TRBV4-3 to TRBJ2-7; D is unresolved. The V end lost 3 bases, the J end lost 2 bases, and 11 bases lay between the germline ends. From germline, CDR1 is LGHNA and CDR2 YSLEER. The CDR3 sequence is 14 residues long. Here the CDR3 reads CASSQEGFAYEQYF. The CDR3 DNA sequence: TGCGCCAGCAGCCAGGAAGGGTTTGCCTACGAGCAGTACTTC.

The chain carries TRBV7-9 and TRBJ1-1; perhaps TRBD1 as D (5 bases). Trimming removed 1 base at V and 1 base at J, with 10 bases between. The CDR3 loop spans 15 amino acids. Germline V gene lookup returns CDR1 SEHNR and CDR2 FQNEAQ (reference sequence). The CDR3 region has the DNA TGTGCCAGCAGCTTAGATGGGGGTGCGAACACTGAAGCTTTCTTT. It is translated as CASSLDGGANTEAFF.

A word on this clone: Other DNA sequences from this sample encode an identical CDR3 as well. The chain links TRBV5-6 to TRBJ2-5; tentative D call: TRBD1 (6 bases). The germline V gene has CDR1 SGHDT and CDR2 YYEEEE. The CDR3 runs 13 residues. V dropped 0 bases and J dropped 5 bases, with 8 bases sitting between them. DNA of the CDR3: TGTGCCAGCAGCTTGGTTCAGGGGGAGACCCAGTACTTC. Encoded protein: CASSLVQGETQYF.

The chain has TRBV27 and TRBJ2-2; D gene unclear. From germline, CDR1 is MNHEY and CDR2 SMNVEV (reference sequence). This CDR3 has 13 residues. V lost 8 bases and J lost 3, with 10 bases in between. CDR3: CASLHGDTGELFF. CDR3 DNA sequence: TGTGCCAGCTTACACGGTGACACCGGGGAGCTGTTTTTT.

The chain recombines TRBV5-5 with TRBJ2-7, with 7 bases fitting TRBD1. CDR3 length: 14 amino acids. V lost 4 bases to trimming and J lost 4 bases; unmatched junction nucleotides: 8. The germline CDR1 and CDR2 sequences are SGHKS and YYEKEE (reference sequence). Here the CDR3 reads CASSDRDSYYEQYF. CDR3 sequence (DNA): TGTGCCAGCAGCGACCGGGACAGTTATTACGAGCAGTACTTC.

J is TRBJ1-2 and V is TRBV5-1, with 7 positions matching TRBD1. The CDR3 length is 16 residues. V was pared by 3 bases and J by 1 base, with 9 bases of the junction left unmatched. Germline CDR1 SGHRS, CDR2 YFSETQ. CDR3 in amino acids: CASSSTGTVDNYGYTF. CDR3 in DNA: TGCGCCAGCAGCTCCACCGGGACAGTCGATAACTATGGCTACACCTTC. Looking up the rest from reference TRBV5-1 and TRBJ1-2 gives the full variable domain: KAGVTQTPRYLIKTRGQQVTLSCSPISGHRSVSWYQQTPGQGLQFLFEYFSETQRNKGNFPGRFSGRQFSNSRSEMNVSTLELGDSALYLCASSSTGTVDNYGYTFGSGTRLTVV.

The genes are TRBV11-2 and TRBJ2-2; D is unclear. The length of the CDR3 is 14 residues. CDR1 is SGHAT, CDR2 FQNNGV, per germline. V was pared by 4 bases and J by 3 bases, with 9 bases between. The DNA for the CDR3 is TGTGCCAGCAGCTCCCACACCGACACCGGGGAGCTGTTTTTT. This gives the protein CASSSHTDTGELFF.

The rearrangement links TRBV18 to TRBJ2-7; no reliable D call. The V end was cut by 0 bases, the J end by 1 base, with 10 bases between. CDR1 is KGHSH, CDR2 LQKENI, per germline. CDR3 length: 15 residues. CDR3 coding DNA: TGTGCCAGCTCACCACCTAGAGCGTCTTCCTACGAGCAGTACTTC. It is translated as CASSPPRASSYEQYF.

This clone was counted once. J is TRBJ2-7 and V is TRBV10-2, with TRBD2 matching 7 bases. CDR1 is WSHSY and CDR2 is SAAADI in the germline V gene. With V trimmed by 11 bases and J by 0 bases, 7 bases remained unmatched. The CDR3 covers 13 residues. The CDR3 here is CAVTERDSYEQYF. The CDR3 bases are TGCGCCGTGACCGAGCGGGACTCCTACGAGCAGTACTTC.

This clone showed up just once. This chain links TRBV9 with TRBJ2-1, with 12 bases lining up with TRBD2. V was pared by 3 bases and J by 5 bases, with 3 bases of the junction left unmatched. This CDR3 contains 15 residues. CDR1 and CDR2 (germline): SGDLS, YYNGEE. The CDR3 nucleotides are TGTGCCAGCAGCGCTAGCGGGGGGGCCGACAATGAGCAGTTCTTC. This encodes CASSASGGADNEQFF. Combining the CDR3 with reference TRBV9 and TRBJ2-1 gives the whole variable domain DSGVTQTPKHLITATGQRVTLRCSPRSGDLSVYWYQQSLDQGLQFLIQYYNGEERAKGNILERFSAQQFPDLHSELNLSSLELGDSALYFCASSASGGADNEQFFGPGTRLTVL.

The chain uses TRBV19 and TRBJ2-2, with 9 bases that match TRBD1. Germline CDR1 is LNHDA and CDR2 is SQIVND (reference sequence). J gave up 6 bases and V 5 bases, and 4 bases lay outside the gene matches. The CDR3 sequence is 14 residues long. The CDR3 region is CASSPRTGAGELFF. The CDR3 nucleotides read TGTGCCAGTAGTCCCCGGACAGGGGCCGGGGAGCTGTTTTTT.

The chain joins TRBV5-1 to TRBJ2-2; TRBD2 aligns across 12 bases. This CDR3 is built from 18 residues. The J segment lost 2 bases and the V segment lost 4 bases, leaving 9 bases of the junction unmatched. Germline CDR1 and CDR2: SGHRS and YFSETQ. The CDR3 nucleotides are TGCGCCAGCAGCGTGGGACTAGCGGGTCAATTTAACACCGGGGAGCTGTTTTTT. Its translation is CASSVGLAGQFNTGELFF.

This chain connects TRBV7-9 to TRBJ2-3, with no clear D. CDR3 length: 16 residues. V was cut by 1 base and J by 2 bases, with 13 bases left in between. Germline assignment: CDR1 SEHNR and CDR2 FQNEAQ (reference sequence). The CDR3 is CASSLVQAYYTDTQYF. CDR3 nucleotides: TGTGCCAGCAGCTTAGTTCAGGCATATTACACAGATACGCAGTATTTT.

The chain carries TRBV27 and TRBJ2-7; D possibly corresponds to TRBD1 (5 bases). The V gene's germline CDR1 is MNHEY and CDR2 SMNVEV (reference sequence). V was cut by 2 bases and J by 2 bases, with 13 bases left in between. This CDR3 is 15 amino acids long. The DNA of the CDR3 is TGTGCCAGCAGTTTACGGCAGGGTGGGGCCTACGAGCAGTACTTC. This sequence encodes CASSLRQGGAYEQYF.

The J gene is TRBJ1-5, the V gene TRBV5-1; D unclear. V gave up 0 bases and J gave up 0 bases, with 10 bases separating them. This CDR3 is 16 amino acids long. Germline lookup yields CDR1 SGHRS and CDR2 YFSETQ. DNA for the CDR3: TGCGCCAGCAGCTTGGTCGGTAAGTATAGCAATCAGCCCCAGCATTTT. Its translation: CASSLVGKYSNQPQHF.

The genes are TRBV7-2 and TRBJ1-2; TRBD1 aligns across 7 bases. The V gene's germline CDR1 is SGHTA and CDR2 FQGNSA. The CDR3 has 15 amino acids. V shed 6 bases and J 1 base; nucleotides not matched to a gene: 8. This CDR3 reads CASRPTRDSNYGYTF. The CDR3 DNA sequence: TGTGCCAGCAGACCTACTCGGGACAGTAACTATGGCTACACCTTC. The full variable domain, in which reference TRBV7-2 and TRBJ1-2 provide the parts outside the CDR3, is GAGVSQSPSNKVTEKGKDVELRCDPISGHTALYWYRQSLGQGLEFLIYFQGNSAPDKSGLPSDRFSAERTGGSVSTLTIQRTQQEDSAVYLCASRPTRDSNYGYTFGSGTRLTVV.

The CDR3 loop is CASKTGGAEAFF. The CDR3 DNA is TGTGCCAGTAAGACAGGGGGAGCTGAAGCTTTCTTT. V usage is TRBV19 and J usage is TRBJ1-1; the match to TRBD1 covers 9 bases. V lost 7 bases to trimming and J lost 6 bases; unmatched junction nucleotides: 3. This CDR3 contains 12 residues. Germline CDR1 and CDR2: LNHDA and SQIVND (reference sequence). The whole variable domain, remainder taken from reference TRBV19 and TRBJ1-1, is DGGITQSPKYLFRKEGQNVTLSCEQNLNHDAMYWYRQDPGQGLRLIYYSQIVNDFQKGDIAEGYSVSREKKESFPLTVTSAQKNPTAFYLCASKTGGAEAFFGQGTRLTVV.

V usage is TRBV5-4 and J usage is TRBJ2-7, with D possibly TRBD1 on 6 matching bases. This CDR3 has 13 amino acids. The germline V gene encodes CDR1 SGHNT and CDR2 YYREEE (reference sequence). Trimming removed 0 bases at V and 6 bases at J, with 10 bases between. CDR3 sequence: CASSLAPGAEQYF. Written as DNA, the CDR3 is TGTGCCAGCAGCTTGGCCCCAGGGGCCGAGCAGTACTTC. The complete variable domain, with remaining parts taken from reference TRBV5-4 and TRBJ2-7, reads ETGVTQSPTHLIKTRGQQVTLRCSSQSGHNTVSWYQQALGQGPQFIFQYYREEENGRGNFPPRFSGLQFPNYSSELNVNALELDDSALYLCASSLAPGAEQYFGPGTRLTVT.

The chain carries TRBV18 and TRBJ2-2, with 10 bases matching TRBD1. The length of the CDR3 is 19 residues. The germline CDR1 and CDR2 sequences are KGHSH and LQKENI. V lost 2 bases and J lost 6; bases outside the gene matches: 15. This chain's CDR3 is CASSPSSVGTGDSAGELFF. The CDR3, as DNA: TGTGCCAGCTCACCATCTTCCGTGGGGACAGGGGATTCAGCCGGGGAGCTGTTTTTT.